These 6 T cell receptor beta chains were sequenced from one sample in a study of T-cell reconstitution after alpha-beta-depleted transplantation in children. Unique molecular identifiers were built into the TCRbeta library. Each CDR3 protein is one row after TCRdb ran MiXCR on the PCR reads. This sample yields under 850,000 distinct CDR3 sequences, of which about 12% are seen a single time; about 0.79% belongs to the top ten. Specimen: PBMCs, collected before TCRalphabeta/CD19-depleted stem cell transplant. These receptors all stem from a girl aged 2 to 10 with congenital amegakaryocytic thrombocytopenia, due to receive a stem cell transplant.

This clonotype has at least ten counts. This chain links TRBV29-1 with TRBJ1-4; D is unclear. V was shortened by 2 bases and J by 0 bases, with 4 bases between the two germline ends. The CDR3 length is 13 residues. CDR1 SQVTM and CDR2 ANQGSEA come from the germline V gene. The CDR3 protein is CSVELPTNEKLFF. The CDR3 nucleotides are TGCAGCGTTGAATTGCCAACTAATGAAAAACTGTTTTTT.

This chain connects TRBV10-3 to TRBJ2-3, with no clear D. Germline V gene lookup returns CDR1 ENHRY and CDR2 SYGVKD. Between the trimmed V and J ends, which lost 0 bases and 7 bases, there was a span of 2 bases. The CDR3 contains 11 residues. The CDR3, as DNA: TGTGCCATCAGTGAGTCACATACGCAGTATTTT. This codes for CAISESHTQYF.

The chain carries TRBV20-1 and TRBJ2-5; 7 positions match TRBD2. V trimming: 5 bases; J trimming: 7 bases; junction bases outside the gene matches: 10. The germline CDR1 and CDR2 sequences are DFQATT and SNEGSKA (reference sequence). The CDR3 is 13 residues long. The CDR3 region is CSAGDYDGGTQYF. CDR3 DNA: TGCAGTGCTGGGGACTATGATGGTGGGACCCAGTACTTC.

This clonotype appeared a few times. V and J are TRBV20-1 and TRBJ2-3, with 9 bases fitting TRBD2. This CDR3 is built from 13 residues. CDR1 and CDR2 from the germline V gene are DFQATT and SNEGSKA (reference sequence). V lost 6 bases, J lost 4 bases, and 5 bases stayed unmatched. The CDR3 reads CSALTSGPDTQYF. In nucleotides, the CDR3 is TGCAGTGCCTTGACTAGCGGCCCAGATACGCAGTATTTT.

This clonotype has ten or more counts. The rearrangement uses TRBV27 and TRBJ2-3, with TRBD2 matching over 7 bases. This CDR3 is built from 17 residues. After removal of 0 bases from V and 2 bases from J, the junction contained 8 bases not matched to a gene. Germline V gives CDR1 MNHEY, CDR2 SMNVEV (reference sequence). The CDR3 sequence is CASSLSGSGPFTDTQYF. CDR3 sequence (DNA): TGTGCCAGCAGTTTATCGGGTAGCGGGCCGTTCACAGATACGCAGTATTTT.

In its sample, this clonotype was seen a few times. CDR3 amino acids: CASSLEGPGSGYEQYF. CDR3 DNA sequence: TGTGCCAGCAGCTTAGAGGGGCCAGGGAGCGGCTACGAGCAGTACTTC. The genes are TRBV11-2 and TRBJ2-7, with D possibly called TRBD1 or TRBD2 (5 bases each). V lost 0 bases and J 3 bases, leaving 15 bases between the germline ends. The CDR3 contains 16 residues. The germline CDR1 and CDR2 sequences are SGHAT and FQNNGV.